The TCR beta chain under discussion was sequenced for a study of blood T cell repertoires in COVID-19 (TCRdb year 2020). In the study overall: Collaborator samples came from the United States, Italy and Spain and covered acute and convalescent phases of COVID-19. The material from the prospective study consisted of cDNA or gDNA derived from T cells, B-cell-depleted T cells, or PBMCs. The dataset comprised deeply sampled blood TCRbeta repertoires from subjects exposed to, actively infected with, or recovered from COVID-19. The repertoires were made available in a free public database intended to serve as a resource for research on the immune response to SARS-CoV-2. Samples came from the ongoing ImmuneRACE study (first 160 participants) plus 1,254 subjects from 6 global collaborators. Sample metadata almost always included a de-identified subject ID, COVID-19 status, age in years and sex. Where HLA class I and class II types were available, the types were taken from metadata supplied by the sample provider, not from assay-based typing. Broad study findings and their caveats: Clinical and demographic metadata were provided uncurated, with the amount varying by source and participant.

Via the germline V gene, CDR1 is SGHAT and CDR2 FQNNGV. The CDR3 starts with the cysteine, ends with the phenylalanine, and has 19 residues. Only the CDR3 DNA stays, 57 bases, in frame from base 1. Trimming accounts for 3 bases at V and 1 base at J, while the number of junction bases matched to no gene is 17. TCRbeta CDR3 regions were amplified from genomic DNA using the immunoSEQ Assay, a bias-controlled multiplex PCR. In the authors' own workflow: The number of nucleated cells in each sample was estimated from the amplification of reference gene primers within the assay. To quantify the absolute abundance of each unique TCRbeta CDR3 rearrangement, sequence reads were collapsed and filtered. For each sample, productive Simpson clonality was calculated by taking the square root of Simpson's diversity index across productive rearrangements. TCRdb mirrors the immuneACCESS table, restricted to in-frame sequences. Some clones are absent from its copies; in checked studies, under half trace to an unresolved V gene, and the reason for the others is unknown. Clone size and V and J calls were adopted from that table, with D and trimming inferred from the DNA. For this sample there are 410,000 or so clones; roughly 89% appear just once. Of the sample, under 1.5% falls within the top ten clones.

In its sample, this clone was seen once. Its cognate antigen has yet to be identified. No clone much larger than this one lies a single base away; base qualities are absent. Whole blood was collected in K2EDTA tubes by collaborating institutions according to the institutions' own protocols. For TCRbeta analysis, collaborators shipped samples as frozen whole blood, isolated PBMCs, or DNA extracted from either of those sample types. The receptor was isolated from a woman in her thirties with active or convalescent COVID-19. Source material: peripheral blood. The chain was built from TRBV11-2 and TRBJ2-7; 8 central bases correspond to TRBD1. The DNA is TGTGCCAGCAGCTTTTTACCAGGACAGGGAAATGTTGGGTCCTACGAGCAGTACTTC. This codes for CASSFLPGQGNVGSYEQYF.